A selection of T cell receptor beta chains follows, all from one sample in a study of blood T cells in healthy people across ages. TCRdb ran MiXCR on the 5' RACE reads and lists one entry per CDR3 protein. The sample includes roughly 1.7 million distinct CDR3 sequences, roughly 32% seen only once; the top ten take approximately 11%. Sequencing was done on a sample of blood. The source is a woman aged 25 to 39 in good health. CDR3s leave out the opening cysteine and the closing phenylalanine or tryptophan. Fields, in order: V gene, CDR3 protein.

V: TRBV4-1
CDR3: ASSHLTGVVQEKLF

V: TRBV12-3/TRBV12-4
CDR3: ASGGGIGSYNEQF

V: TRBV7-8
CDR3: ASSLSQQNNSPLH

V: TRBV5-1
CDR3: ASTLDSSYEQY

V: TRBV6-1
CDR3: ASSWVGIHSNQPQH

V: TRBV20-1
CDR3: SATGQSTY

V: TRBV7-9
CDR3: ASSSPGTGSYEQF

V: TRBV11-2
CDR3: ASSSRAEPGETQY

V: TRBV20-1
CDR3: SARDTDSFEAF

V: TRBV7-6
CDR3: ASSPVGLGQETQF

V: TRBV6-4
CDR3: ATGGRGNETQY

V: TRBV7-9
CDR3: ASSIMNTEAF

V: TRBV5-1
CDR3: ASSLGEGRNNEQF

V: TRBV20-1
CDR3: SALDREYSNQPQH

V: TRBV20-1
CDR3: SARAGAGAEQY

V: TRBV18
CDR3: ASSPLPGEGYT

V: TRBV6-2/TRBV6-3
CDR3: ARVAGIQYNEQF

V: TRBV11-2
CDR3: ASSWTGTSVYNEQF

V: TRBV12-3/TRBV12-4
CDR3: ASSFHTYEQY

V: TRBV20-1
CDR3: SAPMGERSSSYNSPLH

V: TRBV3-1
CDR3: ASSQRVAGGTDTQY

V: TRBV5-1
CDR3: ASALGGDEKLF

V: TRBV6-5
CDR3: ASRSARRGNTGELF

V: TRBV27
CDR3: ASRSDRGKPQH

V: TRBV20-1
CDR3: SAIILAGGYNEQF

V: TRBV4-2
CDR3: ASSQELGARNEKLF

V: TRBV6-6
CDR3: ASSYRLAGEQY

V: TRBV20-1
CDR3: SARDRSGGSKNTEAF

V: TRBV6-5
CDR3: ASSTHLGTGGELF

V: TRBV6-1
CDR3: ASSDPGMTGIYGYT

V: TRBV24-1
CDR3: ATSDPGTSGEETQY

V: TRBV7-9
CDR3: ASSLGGGNYGYT

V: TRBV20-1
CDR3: SARDRGFRFYGYT

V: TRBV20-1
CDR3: SASGEGTDTQY

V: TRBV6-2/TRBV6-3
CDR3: ASSVRSTSGGYTDTQY

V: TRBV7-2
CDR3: ASSYDLVVYEQY

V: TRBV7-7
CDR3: ASSDGRTDTQY

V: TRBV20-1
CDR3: SATRIDTEAF

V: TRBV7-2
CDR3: ASSSPGQGTGGSPLH

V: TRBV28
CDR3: AGSQTYPGLSTDTQY

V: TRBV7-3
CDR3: ASSLYGDGYT

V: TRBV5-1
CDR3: TSSLVYPGVRGEQY

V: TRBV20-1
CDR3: SASVAGANVLT

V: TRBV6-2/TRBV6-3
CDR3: ASSRHPYKQY

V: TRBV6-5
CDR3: ASSRDTTPGDEQF

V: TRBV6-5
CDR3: ASFTLAEPQEQY

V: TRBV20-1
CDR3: SASQTSGRIGYEQY

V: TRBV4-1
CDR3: ASSPQEGSGYGYT

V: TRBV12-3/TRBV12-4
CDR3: ASSQTGANYNEQF

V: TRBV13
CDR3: ASSPTSGGGRDTQY

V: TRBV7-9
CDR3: ASSPDRGSSYNERF

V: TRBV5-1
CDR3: ASSNQDRGFGEQF

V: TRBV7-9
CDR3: ASSLAGPAYNEQF